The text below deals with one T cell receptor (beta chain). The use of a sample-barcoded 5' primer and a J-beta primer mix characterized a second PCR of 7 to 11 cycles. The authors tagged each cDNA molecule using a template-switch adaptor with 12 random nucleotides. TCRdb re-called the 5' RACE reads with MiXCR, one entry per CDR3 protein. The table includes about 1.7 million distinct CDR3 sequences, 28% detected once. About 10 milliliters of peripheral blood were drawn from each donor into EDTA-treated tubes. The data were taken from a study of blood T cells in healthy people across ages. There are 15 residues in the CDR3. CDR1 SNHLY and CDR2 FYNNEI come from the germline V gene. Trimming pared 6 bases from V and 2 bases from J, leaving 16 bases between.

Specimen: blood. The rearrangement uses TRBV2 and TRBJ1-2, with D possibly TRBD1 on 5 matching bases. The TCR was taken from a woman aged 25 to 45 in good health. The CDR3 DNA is TGTGCCAGCAGCGCCGGGACGCAGAGGAACTATGGCTACACCTTC. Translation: CASSAGTQRNYGYTF.